The 10 T cell receptor beta chains given below trace back to one sample, sequenced in a study of T cell responses to AZD1222 COVID-19 vaccine. Some clones are missing from TCRdb's copy, which holds only in-frame ones; the method was immunoSEQ multiplex PCR. The repertoire consists of 120,000 to 150,000 clones, with about 81% occurring once and the leading ten covering about 3.8%. Sequenced here: peripheral blood, sampled on day 0 of MenACWY control vaccination. The receptors come from an adult in good health.

This rearrangement joins TRBV18 to TRBJ2-2; TRBD1 agrees at 7 bases. Germline V lookup: CDR1 KGHSH, CDR2 LQKENI. After removal of 3 bases from V and 7 bases from J, the junction contained 8 bases not matched to a gene. CDR3 length: 15 amino acids. The CDR3 DNA reads TGTGCCAGCTCACCGACAGGGCATAGGGACGGGGAGCTGTTTTTT. Protein sequence: CASSPTGHRDGELFF.

This sequence joins TRBV29-1 and TRBJ2-2, with D tentatively TRBD1 or TRBD2 (5 bases each). The CDR3 runs 14 residues. From germline, CDR1 is SQVTM and CDR2 ANQGSEA. Trimming removed 4 bases from V and 5 bases from J, with 14 bases in between. In nucleotides, the CDR3 is TGCAGCGTTGTAGGGACGGTAACAACCGGGGAGCTGTTTTTT. Translating it yields CSVVGTVTTGELFF.

In its sample, this clone was seen once. Since a much larger clone is just one base distant, this may be a read error. V gene TRBV5-4 combines with J gene TRBJ1-1; no clear D. Deletions cut 1 base from V and 2 bases from J, with 0 bases between. There are 11 residues in the CDR3. CDR1 is SGHNT and CDR2 is YYREEE in the germline V gene (reference sequence). CDR3 amino acids: CASSLNTEAFF. CDR3 coding DNA: TGTGCCAGCAGCTTGAACACTGAAGCTTTCTTT.

The chain carries TRBV9 and TRBJ2-1; TRBD1 aligns across 10 bases. CDR1 SGDLS and CDR2 YYNGEE come from the germline V gene. The junction had 5 bases not matched to a gene; V was cut back by 4 bases and J by 4 bases. CDR3 length: 15 amino acids. CDR3 region: CASSIDRGPYNEQFF. CDR3 in DNA: TGTGCCAGCAGCATTGACAGGGGGCCGTACAATGAGCAGTTCTTC.

Here the CDR3 DNA reads TGTGCCAGCAGTTACCCTGGACAGGGCCAAGGGGAGCTGTTTTTT. Its protein product is CASSYPGQGQGELFF. The V call is TRBV6-2 or TRBV6-3, the J call TRBJ2-2, with 8 bases identical to TRBD1. Germline CDR1 reads MNHEY; CDR2 reads SVGEGT. The CDR3 has 15 residues. J lost 8 bases, V lost 2 bases, and 7 bases had no gene match.

This clone was counted once. V gene TRBV2 combines with J gene TRBJ1-1, with 7 bases fitting TRBD1. V was clipped by 6 bases and J by 1 base; unmatched bases: 5. This CDR3 has 14 residues. Germline V gene sequence: CDR1 SNHLY, CDR2 FYNNEI. As DNA, the CDR3 is TGTGCCAGCAGGCCCAGGGGGGAGAACACTGAAGCTTTCTTT. It yields the protein CASRPRGENTEAFF.

V gene TRBV6-1 combines with J gene TRBJ1-4; D not certain. Germline values: CDR1 MNHNS, CDR2 SASEGT. Trimming stripped 1 base from V and 7 bases from J, with 10 bases between. This CDR3 is 14 amino acids long. The CDR3 region is CASSEGLGSEKLFF. CDR3 DNA: TGTGCCAGCAGTGAAGGTCTGGGGAGTGAAAAACTGTTTTTT.

This clone was observed a single time. The V and J genes are TRBV7-3 and TRBJ2-3; D assignment may be TRBD1 or TRBD2 (6 bases each). This CDR3 spans 16 amino acids. V dropped 5 bases and J dropped 2 bases, with 17 bases sitting between them. CDR1 and CDR2 from the germline V gene are SGHTA and FQGTGA. The CDR3 protein is CASSTGVGGPTDTQYF. In nucleotides, the CDR3 is TGTGCCAGCAGCACCGGTGTCGGGGGCCCCACAGATACGCAGTATTTT.

The V gene is TRBV15, the J gene TRBJ2-3; 7 nucleotides align to TRBD1. The CDR3 contains 16 residues. V was clipped by 3 bases and J by 4 bases; unmatched bases: 10. The germline gives CDR1 LNHNV, CDR2 YYDKDF (reference sequence). CDR3 in DNA: TGTGCCACCAGCAGTCCTGACAGGGTCATGGCAGATACGCAGTATTTT. Translation gives CATSSPDRVMADTQYF.

This clone was counted only a few times. The chain couples TRBV10-3 to TRBJ1-1; 7 nucleotides align to TRBD1. Trimming took 4 bases from V and 6 from J; bases not matched to a gene: 14. Looked up from germline, CDR1 is ENHRY and CDR2 is SYGVKD. The CDR3 extends over 16 amino acids. This CDR3 is CAISASLVRGGSEAFF. CDR3 nucleotide sequence: TGTGCCATCAGTGCTTCGTTGGTCAGGGGGGGATCTGAAGCTTTCTTT.